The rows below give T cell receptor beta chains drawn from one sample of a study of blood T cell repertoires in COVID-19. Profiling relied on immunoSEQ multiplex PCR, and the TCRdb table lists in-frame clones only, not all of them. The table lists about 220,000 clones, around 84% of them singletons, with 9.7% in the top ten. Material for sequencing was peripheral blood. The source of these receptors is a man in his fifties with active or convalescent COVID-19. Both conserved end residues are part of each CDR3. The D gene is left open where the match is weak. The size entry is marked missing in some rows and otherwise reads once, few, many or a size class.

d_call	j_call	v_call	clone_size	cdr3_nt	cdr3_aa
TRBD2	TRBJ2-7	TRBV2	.	TGTGCCAGCAGGCTAGCGGGGGGGTATAGAGAGCAGTACTTC	CASRLAGGYREQYF
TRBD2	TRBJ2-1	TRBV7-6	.	TGTGCCAGCAGCTTAGCCGAGGGACTAGCGGTTTACAATGAGCAGTTCTTC	CASSLAEGLAVYNEQFF
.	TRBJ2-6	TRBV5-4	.	TGTGCCAGCAGCTCTTCGTTCTCTGGGGCCAACGTCCTGACTTTC	CASSSSFSGANVLTF
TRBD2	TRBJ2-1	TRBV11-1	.	TGTGCCAGCAGCTTAGATGTCGGACTAGGTGACAATGAGCAGTTCTTC	CASSLDVGLGDNEQFF
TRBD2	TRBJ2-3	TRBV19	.	TGTGCCAGTAGCCGTCGACTAGCGGGAGGCTCGACGGTGACAGATACGCAGTATTTT	CASSRRLAGGSTVTDTQYF
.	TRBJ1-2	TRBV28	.	TGTGCCAGCAGTTTAGACAGCTATGGCTACACCTTC	CASSLDSYGYTF
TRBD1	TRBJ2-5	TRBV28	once	TGTGCCAGCAGCGCTTTAAGACAGGGGATAGAGACCCAGTACTTC	CASSALRQGIETQYF
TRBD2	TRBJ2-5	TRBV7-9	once	TGTGCCAGCAGCTTTTTAGCGGGGGGGCTAGAGACCCAGTACTTC	CASSFLAGGLETQYF
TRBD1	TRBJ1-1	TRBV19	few	TGTGCCAGTAGTACCCGCAAGACAGGGTCGGAGAACACTGAAGCTTTCTTT	CASSTRKTGSENTEAFF
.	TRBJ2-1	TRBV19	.	TGTGCCAGTAGTAGCGGGACCTACAATGAGCAGTTCTTC	CASSSGTYNEQFF
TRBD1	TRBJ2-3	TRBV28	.	TGTGCCAGCTTAAGAAACAGGGGGCAAACAGATACGCAGTATTTT	CASLRNRGQTDTQYF
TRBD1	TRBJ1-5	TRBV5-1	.	TGCGCCAGCAGCTGGACGGGGGGACAGGGGCATCAGCCCCAGCATTTT	CASSWTGGQGHQPQHF
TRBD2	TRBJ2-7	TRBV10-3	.	TGTGCCATCAGTGAGTCAGCGGGAGGGCCTCTCGAGCAGTACTTC	CAISESAGGPLEQYF
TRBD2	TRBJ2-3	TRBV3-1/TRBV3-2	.	TGTGCCAGCAGCCAAGACCCTAGCGGGGCGTACACAGATACGCAGTATTTT	CASSQDPSGAYTDTQYF
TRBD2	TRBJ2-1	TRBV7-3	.	TGTGCCAGCAGCTTAGCGGGAGGGTTGGAAGGGGAGCAGTTCTTC	CASSLAGGLEGEQFF
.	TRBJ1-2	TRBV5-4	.	TGTGCCAGCAGCTTGGAAGGGGGTCGGGGCTACACCTTC	CASSLEGGRGYTF
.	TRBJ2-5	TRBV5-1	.	TGCGCCAGCACGAGTCAGGAAGGAGAGACCCAGTACTTC	CASTSQEGETQYF
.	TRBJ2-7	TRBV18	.	TGTGCCAGCTCACCACCAAGCCAGGGCCCCTACGAGCAGTACTTC	CASSPPSQGPYEQYF
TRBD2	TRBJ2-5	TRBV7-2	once	TGTGCCAGCAGCTTAGCGCTCGGTCTAGCGGGTACCCAGTACTTC	CASSLALGLAGTQYF
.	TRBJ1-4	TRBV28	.	TGTGCCAGCAGTTTTCTCTCTGAAAAACTGTTTTTT	CASSFLSEKLFF
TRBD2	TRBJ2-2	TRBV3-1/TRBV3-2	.	TGTGCCAGCAGCGGGGGACTAGCGGGAGCCCTCACCGGGGAGCTGTTTTTT	CASSGGLAGALTGELFF
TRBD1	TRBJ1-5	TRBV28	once	TGTGCCAGCAGTTCCCTACAGGGGGGAAGAGGCCAGCCCCAGCATTTT	CASSSLQGGRGQPQHF
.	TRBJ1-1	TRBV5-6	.	TGTGCCAGCAGCTTGGAGGGGATTGAAGCTTTCTTT	CASSLEGIEAFF
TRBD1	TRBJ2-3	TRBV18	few	TGTGCCAGCTCACCTAGACAGGGAGGCACAGATACGCAGTATTTT	CASSPRQGGTDTQYF
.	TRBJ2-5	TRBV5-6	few	TGTGCCAGCAGTAAGACGAAGAGGGCGCGAGGGGAGACCCAGTACTTC	CASSKTKRARGETQYF
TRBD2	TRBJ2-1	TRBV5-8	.	TGTGCCAGCAGCACAGCGGGGGACGAGCAGTTCTTC	CASSTAGDEQFF
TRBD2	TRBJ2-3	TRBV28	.	TGTGCCAGCGAGGTGCGGGAGGGCCAGGATACGCAGTATTTT	CASEVREGQDTQYF
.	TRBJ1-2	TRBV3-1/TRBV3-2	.	TGTGCCAGCAGCCGAGAATCCGTCTATGGCTACACCTTC	CASSRESVYGYTF
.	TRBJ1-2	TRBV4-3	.	TGCGCCAGCAGCCAAGAAGTGGGGGCAGAGGGCTACACCTTC	CASSQEVGAEGYTF
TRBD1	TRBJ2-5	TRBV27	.	TGTGCCAGCGCTGGACAGGGAGAGACCCAGTACTTC	CASAGQGETQYF
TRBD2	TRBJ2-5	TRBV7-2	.	TGTGCCAGCAGCCGGACAACTAGCGGGGGGGCCTTGGAGACCCAGTACTTC	CASSRTTSGGALETQYF
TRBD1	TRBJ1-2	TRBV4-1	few	TGCGCCAGCAGCCAAGTCAGTGGACAGGGTAGCTATGGCTACACCTTC	CASSQVSGQGSYGYTF
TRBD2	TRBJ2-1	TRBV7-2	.	TGTGCCAGCAGCATAGGCGGGACTAGCGGGGGGTTCTACAATGAGCAGTTCTTC	CASSIGGTSGGFYNEQFF
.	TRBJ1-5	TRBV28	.	TGTGCCAGCAGTAGTTCCCTCGCGGAGGAGGTCAATCAGCCCCAGCATTTT	CASSSSLAEEVNQPQHF
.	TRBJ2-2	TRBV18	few	TGTGCCAGCTCACCACTGAGTACCGGGGAGCTGTTTTTT	CASSPLSTGELFF
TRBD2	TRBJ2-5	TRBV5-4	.	TGTGCCAGCAGCTTGGTTCAGACTAGCGGATTGTTTATGGAGACCCAGTACTTC	CASSLVQTSGLFMETQYF
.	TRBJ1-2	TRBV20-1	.	TGCAGTGCTGGGCCCTATGGCTACACCTTC	CSAGPYGYTF
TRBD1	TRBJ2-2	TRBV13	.	TGTGCCAGCAGCCGGACAGGGGGCGGGGAGCTGTTTTTT	CASSRTGGGELFF
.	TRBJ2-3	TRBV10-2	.	TGCGCCAGCAGTGGGGCTAGCTTTAGCACAGATACGCAGTATTTT	CASSGASFSTDTQYF
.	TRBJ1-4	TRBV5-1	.	TGCGCCAGCAGCGTCTCACAGGGAGGGGATGAAAAACTGTTTTTT	CASSVSQGGDEKLFF
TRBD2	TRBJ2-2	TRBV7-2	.	TGTGCCAGCAGCTCCCGACTAGCGGGAGGATGGGGCACCGGGGAGCTGTTTTTT	CASSSRLAGGWGTGELFF
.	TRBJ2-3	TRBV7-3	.	TGTGCCAGCAGTCGCGGCGGGGCCCCGCGTCATACGCAGTATTTT	CASSRGGAPRHTQYF
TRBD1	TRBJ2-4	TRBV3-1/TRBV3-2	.	TGTGCCAGCAGCCGGGACAGAAACATTCAGTACTTC	CASSRDRNIQYF
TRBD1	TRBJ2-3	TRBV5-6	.	TGTGCCAGCAGCTCCCCGACAGGGGGGAACACAGATACGCAGTATTTT	CASSSPTGGNTDTQYF
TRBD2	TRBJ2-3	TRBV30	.	TGTGCCTGGAGGGCGCTGGCGGGAGGAACAGATACGCAGTATTTT	CAWRALAGGTDTQYF
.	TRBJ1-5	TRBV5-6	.	TGTGCCAGCAGCTTGCTTGCGGGGGGTGGCAATCAGCCCCAGCATTTT	CASSLLAGGGNQPQHF